These 4 T cell receptor beta chains were all obtained from the same sample, sequenced in a study of early stage breast cancer tumors. Some clones are missing from TCRdb's copy, which holds only in-frame ones; the method was immunoSEQ multiplex PCR. The sample yields roughly 53,000 clones, around nine tenths seen once. Sequenced material: blood. The receptors come from a person aged 70 to 80 with breast cancer.

The V call is TRBV10-3, the J call TRBJ2-1, with TRBD2 matching 14 bases. Germline V gene data show CDR1 as ENHRY and CDR2 as SYGVKD. The CDR3 consists of 15 residues. V gave up 8 bases and J gave up 10 bases; unmatched junction bases: 10. The CDR3: CAIVGTSGREGEQFF. As DNA, the CDR3 is TGTGCCATCGTGGGGACTAGCGGGAGAGAGGGAGAGCAGTTCTTC.

The rearrangement uses TRBV6-1 and TRBJ1-4; TRBD1 might be the D (5 bases). CDR1 is MNHNS, CDR2 SASEGT, per germline. The CDR3 has 14 residues. The germline V and J ends were trimmed by 6 bases and 0 bases, with 8 bases remaining between them. The CDR3 is CASRGEATNEKLFF. The CDR3 DNA sequence: TGTGCCAGCAGGGGGGAGGCAACTAATGAAAAACTGTTTTTT.

The chain links TRBV29-1 to TRBJ2-3; 12 nucleotides line up with TRBD2. CDR1 and CDR2 from the germline V gene are SQVTM and ANQGSEA. The CDR3 sequence is 15 residues long. Trimming took 0 bases from V and 6 from J; bases not matched to a gene: 4. CDR3 coding DNA: TGCAGCGTTGAAGATCGCCTAGCGGGAGGGGATACGCAGTATTTT. Residues: CSVEDRLAGGDTQYF.

This sequence joins TRBV5-1 and TRBJ1-1; 7 bases map to TRBD1. The germline CDR1 and CDR2 sequences are SGHRS and YFSETQ. The CDR3 runs 15 residues. Trimming cost V 2 bases and J 5 bases; bases outside gene matches: 9. The CDR3 loop reads CASSFEGAQGTEAFF. CDR3 in DNA: TGCGCCAGCAGCTTTGAGGGGGCGCAGGGTACTGAAGCTTTCTTT.